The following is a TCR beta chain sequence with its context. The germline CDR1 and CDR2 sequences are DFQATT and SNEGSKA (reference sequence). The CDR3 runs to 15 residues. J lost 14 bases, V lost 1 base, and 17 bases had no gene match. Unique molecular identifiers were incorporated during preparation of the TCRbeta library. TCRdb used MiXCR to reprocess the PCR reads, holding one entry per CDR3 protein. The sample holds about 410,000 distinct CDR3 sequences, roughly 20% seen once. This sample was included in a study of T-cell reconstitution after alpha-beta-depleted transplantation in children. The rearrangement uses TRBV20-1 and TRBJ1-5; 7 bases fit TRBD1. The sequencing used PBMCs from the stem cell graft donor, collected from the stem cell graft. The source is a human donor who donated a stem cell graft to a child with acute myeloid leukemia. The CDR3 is CSARGRDSPTLQEHF. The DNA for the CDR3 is TGCAGTGCTAGAGGCCGGGACAGCCCTACTTTGCAGGAGCATTTT.